The T cell receptor (beta chain) under discussion was sequenced for a study of blood T cell repertoires in COVID-19. At the level of the study: Both acute and convalescent COVID-19 samples were obtained from the United States, Italy and Spain.

Measured with immunoSEQ multiplex PCR; TCRdb has only the in-frame clones, and not every one. This sample yields 310,000 or so clones, of which 89% are seen a single time; under 6.5% belongs to the top ten. The germline CDR1 and CDR2 sequences are SGHRS and YFSETQ. CDR3 length: 17 amino acids. Germline trimming cut 5 bases from V and 5 bases from J; bases unmatched to any gene: 12. The rearrangement uses TRBV5-1 and TRBJ2-1; the match to TRBD2 covers 11 bases. The source of this sequence is a man aged 18 to 30 who had recovered from COVID-19. Material: peripheral blood. The CDR3 nucleotides are TGCGCCAGCAGGTGGGCCCCTACTAGCGGGGGCCACAATGAGCAGTTCTTC. It translates to CASRWAPTSGGHNEQFF.